The clone carrying this T cell receptor beta chain appeared many times. Its cognate antigen is unknown. The data derive from a study of T cells after yellow fever vaccination. Study conclusions and caveats: Clonotypes appearing in both CD4 and CD8 compartments existed, and their share was small. Most clones from primary vaccination resurfaced after the booster (roughly 96% CD4, about 91% CD8).

V was pared by 2 bases and J by 15 bases, with 7 bases of the junction left unmatched. Germline V lookup: CDR1 SGHRS, CDR2 YFSETQ. This CDR3 has 12 residues. UMIs and a universal primer site were added when TCR cDNA was made by 5'RACE template switching. TCRdb passed the 5' RACE reads through MiXCR, listing each CDR3 protein once. The sample consists of approximately 250,000 distinct CDR3 sequences, approximately 3.8% of them appearing once. The receptor was isolated from a man aged 18 to 29 who received the YFV17D yellow fever vaccine. The sequencing here drew on PBMCs, taken 15 days after the yellow fever booster vaccination. The rearrangement uses TRBV5-1 and TRBJ2-1; TRBD2 agrees at 8 bases. CDR3 nucleotide sequence: TGCGCCAGCAGCTTAGCACCGGGACTAGGGTTCTTC. Translated: CASSLAPGLGFF.